Presented here are 5 T cell receptor beta chains from one specimen sequenced in a study of shared clonotypes between healthy human individuals. The protocol was immunoSEQ multiplex PCR, while the TCRdb copy is restricted to in-frame clones and leaves out a portion. The sample has around 2.5 million clones, roughly 93% seen once. Sequenced material: naive CD4+ T cells from PBMCs. Subset noted: CD45RA+ positively selected. The source of these receptors is a man aged 18 to 29 in good health. Some clones in this sample may be carry-over from other donors' samples.

The V and J genes are TRBV7-6 and TRBJ2-3; D gene ambiguous. V was pared by 5 bases and J by 3 bases, with 18 bases between. Germline-derived CDR1 and CDR2 are SGHVS and FNYEAQ. This CDR3 comprises 16 residues. In DNA, the CDR3 is TGTGCCAGCAGCCGACCCGCTGGCGGAAGGACAGATACGCAGTATTTT. Its protein is CASSRPAGGRTDTQYF.

The rearrangement links TRBV25-1 to TRBJ2-2, with D perhaps TRBD2 (6 bases). Germline V gene sequence: CDR1 MGHDK, CDR2 SYGVNS. This CDR3 is 17 amino acids long. Trimming took 2 bases from V and 2 from J, leaving 15 bases between them. The CDR3 protein is CASSEMKGRENTGELFF. The CDR3 bases are TGTGCCAGCAGTGAAATGAAAGGGCGGGAAAACACCGGGGAGCTGTTTTTT.

This rearrangement joins TRBV15 to TRBJ2-1, with TRBD2 matching 7 bases. V shed 6 bases and J 6 bases; nucleotides not matched to a gene: 8. The CDR3 runs 14 residues. In germline, CDR1 is LNHNV, CDR2 YYDKDF (reference sequence). As DNA, the CDR3 is TGTGCCACCAGGTGGGGACTAAGGGGCAATGAGCAGTTCTTC. Translated: CATRWGLRGNEQFF.

This clone came up once. V is TRBV16 and J is TRBJ2-7, with D uncertain. With 4 bases removed from V and 3 bases from J, the gap between germline ends came to 13 bases. The length of the CDR3 is 14 residues. Per the germline V gene, CDR1 is KGHSY and CDR2 is FQNENV. As DNA, the CDR3 is TGTGCCAGCAGCCTAACGCAGGACCGCTACGAGCAGTACTTC. It encodes CASSLTQDRYEQYF.

The V call is TRBV11-2, the J call TRBJ2-7; the match to TRBD2 covers 10 bases. The CDR3 consists of 14 residues. The V segment lost 5 bases and the J segment 2 bases; nucleotides outside the gene matches: 3. CDR1 and CDR2 (germline): SGHAT, FQNNGV. CDR3 sequence reads: CASSVAGGTYEQYF. In DNA, the CDR3 is TGTGCCAGCAGCGTAGCGGGAGGTACCTACGAGCAGTACTTC.